What follows are 2 T cell receptor beta chains derived from one specimen sequenced in a study of cytomegalovirus exposure and HLA in healthy donors. PCR was performed using 60 Vbeta and 13 Jbeta primers. Repertoires were generated with immunoSEQ multiplex PCR, while TCRdb's copy carries only in-frame clones and drops some. Of about 150,000 clones in the sample, approximately 80% were seen once. The sequencing sample was made of PBMCs. The receptors were sampled from a man aged 25-45 years in good health and CMV-seropositive.

V gene TRBV28 combines with J gene TRBJ1-3; TRBD1 is a possible D gene (6 bases). CDR3 size: 19 residues. Trimming removed 8 bases from V and 0 bases from J, with 26 bases in between. Germline V gene lookup returns CDR1 MDHEN and CDR2 SYDVKM. In DNA, the CDR3 is TGTGCCAGCGGCCTAATAGGATGGGACACCTTCTTCTCTGGAAACACCATATATTTT. Its translation is CASGLIGWDTFFSGNTIYF.

The chain recombines TRBV30 with TRBJ1-2, with D possibly matching TRBD1 (5 bases). Germline CDR1 GTSNPN, CDR2 SVGIG (reference sequence). The CDR3 runs to 14 residues. Trimming stripped 5 bases from V and 8 bases from J, with 21 bases between. CDR3 DNA sequence: TGTGCCTGGGGCCGGGACTCAAAAAAGCGAGGCTACACCTTC. Translated: CAWGRDSKKRGYTF.